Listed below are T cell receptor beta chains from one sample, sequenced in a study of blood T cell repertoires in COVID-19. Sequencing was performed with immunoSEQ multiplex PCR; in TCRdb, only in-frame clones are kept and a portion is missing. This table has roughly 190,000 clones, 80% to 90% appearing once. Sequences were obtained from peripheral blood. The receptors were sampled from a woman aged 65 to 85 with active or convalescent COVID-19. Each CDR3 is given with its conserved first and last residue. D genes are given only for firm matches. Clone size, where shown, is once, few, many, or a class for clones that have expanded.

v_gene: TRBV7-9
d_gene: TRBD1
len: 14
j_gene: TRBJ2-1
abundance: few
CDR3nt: TGTGCCAGCAGCTTAGAGACAGGGATCCATGAGCAGTTCTTC
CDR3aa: CASSLETGIHEQFF

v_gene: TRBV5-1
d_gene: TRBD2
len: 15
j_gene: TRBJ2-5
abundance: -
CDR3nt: TGCGCCAGCAGCTTGGGCCAGCGGGAGGACGGGACCCAGTACTTC
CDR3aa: CASSLGQREDGTQYF

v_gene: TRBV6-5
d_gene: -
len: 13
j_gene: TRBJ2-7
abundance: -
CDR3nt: TGTGCCAGCAGAGTTTCGGGCTCCTACGAGCAGTACTTC
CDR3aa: CASRVSGSYEQYF

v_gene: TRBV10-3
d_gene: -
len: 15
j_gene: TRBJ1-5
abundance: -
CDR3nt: TGTGCCATCAGTGATGGGGGCATCTCTCATCAGCCCCAGCATTTT
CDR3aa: CAISDGGISHQPQHF

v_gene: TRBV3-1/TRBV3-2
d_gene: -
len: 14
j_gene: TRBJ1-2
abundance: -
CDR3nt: TGTGCCAGCAGCCAACCCGGACAGCTCTATGGCTACACCTTC
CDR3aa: CASSQPGQLYGYTF

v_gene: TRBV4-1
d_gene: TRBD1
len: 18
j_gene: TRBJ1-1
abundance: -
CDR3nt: TGCGCCAGCAGCCAACCCCCAGGGACAGACGCCACGAACACTGAAGCTTTCTTT
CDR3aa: CASSQPPGTDATNTEAFF

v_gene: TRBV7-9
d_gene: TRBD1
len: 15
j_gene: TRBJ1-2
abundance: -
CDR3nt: TGTGCCAGCAGCACCGGGACAGGGGGAGGCTATGGCTACACCTTC
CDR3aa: CASSTGTGGGYGYTF

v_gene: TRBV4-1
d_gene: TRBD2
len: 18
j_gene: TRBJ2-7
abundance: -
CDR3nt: TGCGCCAGCAGCCCGAGGGTCAGGACTAGCGGGAATGCCTCCGAGCAGTACTTC
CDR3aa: CASSPRVRTSGNASEQYF

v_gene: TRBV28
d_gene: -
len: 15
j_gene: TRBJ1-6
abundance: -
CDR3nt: TGTGCCAGCAGTTTCCTCACAGGGCAGAATTCACCCCTCCACTTT
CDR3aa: CASSFLTGQNSPLHF

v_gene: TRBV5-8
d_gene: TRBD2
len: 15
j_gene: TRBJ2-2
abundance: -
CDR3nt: TGTGCCAGCACCGGGCTAGCGGATTTCACCGGGGAGCTGTTTTTT
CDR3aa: CASTGLADFTGELFF

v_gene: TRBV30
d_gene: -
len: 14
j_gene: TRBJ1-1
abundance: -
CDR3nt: TGTGCCTGGAGTGTCTTGAGGTCGAACACTGAAGCTTTCTTT
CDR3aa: CAWSVLRSNTEAFF

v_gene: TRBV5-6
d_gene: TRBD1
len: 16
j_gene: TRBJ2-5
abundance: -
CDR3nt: TGTGCCAGCAGCTTGGCGGGACAGAGTGTAGGAGAGACCCAGTACTTC
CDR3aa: CASSLAGQSVGETQYF

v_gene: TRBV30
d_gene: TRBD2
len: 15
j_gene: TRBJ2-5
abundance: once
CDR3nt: TGTGCCTGGACTGAGGGGACTAGACAGATAGAGACCCAGTACTTC
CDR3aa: CAWTEGTRQIETQYF

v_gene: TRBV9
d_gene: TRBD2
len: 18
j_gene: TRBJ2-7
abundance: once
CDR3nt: TGTGCCAGCAGCGCAGTAGAGGGTAGGACTAGCGGGAAGGGTGAGCAGTACTTC
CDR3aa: CASSAVEGRTSGKGEQYF

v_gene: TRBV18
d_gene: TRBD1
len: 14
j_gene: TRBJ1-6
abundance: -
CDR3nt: TGTGCCAGCTCACAGGACAGGAATAATTCACCCCTCCACTTT
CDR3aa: CASSQDRNNSPLHF

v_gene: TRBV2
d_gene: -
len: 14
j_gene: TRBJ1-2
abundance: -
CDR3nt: TGTGCCAGCAGTGAACAACTCCGGGCAGGGGGCTACACCTTC
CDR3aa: CASSEQLRAGGYTF

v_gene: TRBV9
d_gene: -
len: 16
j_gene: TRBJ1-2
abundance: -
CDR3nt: TGTGCCAGCAGCACTGGAAAGAGCGGGGGGAGCTATGGCTACACCTTC
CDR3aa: CASSTGKSGGSYGYTF

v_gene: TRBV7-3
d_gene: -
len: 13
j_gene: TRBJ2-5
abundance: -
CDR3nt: TGTGCCAGCAGCTTAGAGCGGGAAGAGACCCAGTACTTC
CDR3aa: CASSLEREETQYF

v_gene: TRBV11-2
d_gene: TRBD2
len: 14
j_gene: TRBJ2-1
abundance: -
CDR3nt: TGTGCCAGCAGGAGGAGCGGGAGTTTCGCTGAGCAGTTCTTC
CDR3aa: CASRRSGSFAEQFF

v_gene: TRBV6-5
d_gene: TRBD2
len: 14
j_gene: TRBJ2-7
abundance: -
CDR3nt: TGTGCCAGCACTATACTAGCGGGAGGAGGCGAGCAGTACTTC
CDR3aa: CASTILAGGGEQYF

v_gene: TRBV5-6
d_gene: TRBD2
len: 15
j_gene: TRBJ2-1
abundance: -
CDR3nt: TGTGCCAGCAGCTTGTGGGCTAGCGGGAGTGGTGAGCAGTTCTTC
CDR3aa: CASSLWASGSGEQFF

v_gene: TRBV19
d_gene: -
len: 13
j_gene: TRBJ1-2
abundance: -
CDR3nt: TGTGCCAGTAGTATATTCTCCGGGGTGGGCTACACCTTC
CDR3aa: CASSIFSGVGYTF

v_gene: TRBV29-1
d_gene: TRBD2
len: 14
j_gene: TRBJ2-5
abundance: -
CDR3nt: TGCAGCGCTGTCGGGGGGGCAGGGTCAGAGACCCAGTACTTC
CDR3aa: CSAVGGAGSETQYF

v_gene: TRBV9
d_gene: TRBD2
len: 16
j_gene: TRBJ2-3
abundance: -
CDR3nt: TGTGCCAGCAGCGTTAGCGGGAGCCAGGCAACAGATACGCAGTATTTT
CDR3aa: CASSVSGSQATDTQYF

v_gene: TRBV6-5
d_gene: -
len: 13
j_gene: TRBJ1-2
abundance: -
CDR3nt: TGTGCCAGCAGACCGACAGCTAACTATGGCTACACCTTC
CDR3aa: CASRPTANYGYTF